This T cell receptor (beta chain) comes out of a study of post-analysis software for immune sequencing data. Overall study: Relapsing-remitting, secondary progressive and progressive-relapsing forms of multiple sclerosis all featured among disease courses.

The TCR beta cDNA libraries carried unique molecular identifiers. Out of about 1 to 11 million T cells, hundreds of thousands of cDNA molecules were generated. Using its own MiXCR run on the PCR reads, TCRdb lists one record per CDR3 protein. The profile shows roughly 430,000 distinct CDR3 sequences, roughly 38% of them singletons. On this clonotype: Its antigen is currently unknown.

The V gene's germline CDR1 is SGHAT and CDR2 FQNNGV. Between the trimmed V and J ends, which lost 0 bases and 15 bases, there was a span of 6 bases. CDR3 length: 10 amino acids. Findings and caveats of the study: Normalized Chao1 diversity in multiple sclerosis patients fell significantly below that of controls. Samples from one preparation batch, clustered by F measure, grouped strongly together. Elevated frequency relative to controls characterized about 5 TRBV segments in patients, TRBV5-6, TRBV5-1 and TRBV20-1 among them.

The sample was blood. This chain links TRBV11-2 with TRBJ2-4; D uncertain. The source is a girl aged 2 to 9 with multiple sclerosis. The chain's CDR3 is CASSLEERYF. The CDR3, as DNA: TGTGCCAGCAGCTTAGAAGAGCGGTACTTC. Together with reference TRBV11-2 and TRBJ2-4, the CDR3 gives the full variable domain: EAGVAQSPRYKIIEKRQSVAFWCNPISGHATLYWYQQILGQGPKLLIQFQNNGVVDDSQLPKDRFSAERLKGVDSTLKIQPAKLEDSAVYLCASSLEERYFGAGTRLSVL.